This T cell receptor (beta chain) was sequenced for a study of regulatory T cells in long-lasting Graves disease. General study results and limits: Persistent Graves' patients showed less TCR diversity than newly diagnosed patients showed.

The CDR3 sequence runs 14 residues, both termini included. Through Arm-PCR of CDR3 regions and iRepertoire HTBI primers, TCR beta libraries were built. MiXCR, run by TCRdb on the multiplex PCR reads, gives a single entry per CDR3 protein. Seen here are about 320,000 distinct CDR3 sequences, more than 15% observed once, and the top ten hold approximately 35%. Comments on this clonotype: No antigen is known for it. It is likely a read error, because the conserved phenylalanine at the end of the CDR3 is missing. No DNA is shown, since the ends of the CDR3 on it are uncertain; the CDR3 is the one TCRdb lists.

The time point denotes: newly diagnosed GD, antithyroid drugs for less than 3 months. Isolated PBMC RNA provided the starting material for the TCR library. Graves' disease diagnosis relied on American Thyroid Association guidelines. Roughly 10 milliliters of peripheral blood were taken and placed in EDTA tubes. The gene calls are TRBV12-3 or TRBV12-4 and TRBJ1-1; the table calls TRBD1, which could not be checked here. This material consisted of peripheral blood mononuclear cells (PBMCs), taken at new diagnosis, from a patient treated with antithyroid drugs. This receptor was identified in a female donor with Graves disease. The CDR3 loop reads CASTLGVMNTEAFC.